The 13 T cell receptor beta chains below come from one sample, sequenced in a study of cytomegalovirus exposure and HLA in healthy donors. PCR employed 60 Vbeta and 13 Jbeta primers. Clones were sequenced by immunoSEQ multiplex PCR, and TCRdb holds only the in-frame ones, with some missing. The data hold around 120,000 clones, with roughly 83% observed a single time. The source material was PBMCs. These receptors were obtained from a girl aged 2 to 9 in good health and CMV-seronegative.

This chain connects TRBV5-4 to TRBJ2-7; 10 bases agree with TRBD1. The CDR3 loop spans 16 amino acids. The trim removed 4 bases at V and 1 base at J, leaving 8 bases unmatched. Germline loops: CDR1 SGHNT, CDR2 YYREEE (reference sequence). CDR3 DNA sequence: TGTGCCAGCAGCATAGCCGGGACAGGGGTATCCTACGAGCAGTACTTC. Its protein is CASSIAGTGVSYEQYF.

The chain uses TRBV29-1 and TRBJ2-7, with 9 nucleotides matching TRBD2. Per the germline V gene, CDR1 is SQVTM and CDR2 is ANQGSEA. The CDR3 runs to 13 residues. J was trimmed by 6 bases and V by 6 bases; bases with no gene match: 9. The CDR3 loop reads CSVCLAGLGEQYF. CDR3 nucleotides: TGCAGCGTCTGTCTAGCGGGATTGGGCGAGCAGTACTTC.

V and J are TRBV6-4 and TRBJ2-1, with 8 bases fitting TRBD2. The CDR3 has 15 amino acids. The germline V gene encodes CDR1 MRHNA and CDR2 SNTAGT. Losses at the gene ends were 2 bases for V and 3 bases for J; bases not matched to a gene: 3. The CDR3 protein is CASSDRAGDYNEQFF. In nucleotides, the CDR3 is TGTGCCAGCAGTGACCGAGCGGGAGACTACAATGAGCAGTTCTTC.

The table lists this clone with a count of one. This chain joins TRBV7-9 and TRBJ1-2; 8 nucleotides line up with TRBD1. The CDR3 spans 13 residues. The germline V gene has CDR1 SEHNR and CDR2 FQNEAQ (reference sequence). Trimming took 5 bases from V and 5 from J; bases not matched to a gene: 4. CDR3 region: CASSPDRGYGYTF. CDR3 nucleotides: TGTGCCAGCAGCCCAGACAGGGGATATGGCTACACCTTC.

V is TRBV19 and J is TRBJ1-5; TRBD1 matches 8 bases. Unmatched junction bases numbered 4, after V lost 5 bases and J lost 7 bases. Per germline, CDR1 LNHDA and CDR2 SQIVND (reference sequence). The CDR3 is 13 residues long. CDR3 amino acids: CASSPDRAQPQHF. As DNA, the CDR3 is TGTGCCAGTAGTCCGGACAGGGCACAGCCCCAGCATTTT.

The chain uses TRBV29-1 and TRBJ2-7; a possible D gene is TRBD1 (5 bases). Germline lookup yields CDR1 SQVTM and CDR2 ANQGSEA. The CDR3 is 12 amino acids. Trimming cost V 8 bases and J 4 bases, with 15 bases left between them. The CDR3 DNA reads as TGCAGCTTCCTAAAGGGGCAGTACGAGCAGTACTTC. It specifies CSFLKGQYEQYF.

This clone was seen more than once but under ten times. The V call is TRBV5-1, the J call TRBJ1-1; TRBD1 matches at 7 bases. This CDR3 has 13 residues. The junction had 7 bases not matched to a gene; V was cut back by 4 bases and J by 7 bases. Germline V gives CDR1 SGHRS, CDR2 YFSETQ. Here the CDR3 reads CASSDARDSEAFF. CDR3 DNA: TGCGCCAGCAGCGACGCGCGGGACAGTGAAGCTTTCTTT.

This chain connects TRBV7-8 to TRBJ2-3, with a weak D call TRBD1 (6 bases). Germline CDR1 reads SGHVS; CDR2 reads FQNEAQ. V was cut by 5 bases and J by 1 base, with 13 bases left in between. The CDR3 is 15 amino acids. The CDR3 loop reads CASSAETGGTDTQYF. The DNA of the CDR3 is TGTGCCAGCAGCGCCGAGACAGGAGGCACAGATACGCAGTATTTT. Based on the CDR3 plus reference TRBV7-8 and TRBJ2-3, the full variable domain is GAGVSQSPRYKVAKRGQDVALRCDPISGHVSLFWYQQALGQGPEFLTYFQNEAQLDKSGLPSDRFFAERPEGSVSTLKIQRTQQEDSAVYLCASSAETGGTDTQYFGPGTRLTVL.

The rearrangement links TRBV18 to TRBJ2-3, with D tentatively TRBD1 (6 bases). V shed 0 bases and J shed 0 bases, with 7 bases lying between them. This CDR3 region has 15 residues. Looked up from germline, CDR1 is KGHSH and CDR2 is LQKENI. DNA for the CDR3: TGTGCCAGCTCACCACCGGACAGTAGCACAGATACGCAGTATTTT. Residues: CASSPPDSSTDTQYF.

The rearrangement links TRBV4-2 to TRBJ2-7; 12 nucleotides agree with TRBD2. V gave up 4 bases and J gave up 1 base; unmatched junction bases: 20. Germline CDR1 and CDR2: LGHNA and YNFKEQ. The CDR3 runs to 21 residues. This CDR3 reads CASSLTLRLAGDGVISYEQYF. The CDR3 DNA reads TGTGCCAGCAGCCTAACACTTAGACTAGCGGGAGATGGGGTTATATCCTACGAGCAGTACTTC.

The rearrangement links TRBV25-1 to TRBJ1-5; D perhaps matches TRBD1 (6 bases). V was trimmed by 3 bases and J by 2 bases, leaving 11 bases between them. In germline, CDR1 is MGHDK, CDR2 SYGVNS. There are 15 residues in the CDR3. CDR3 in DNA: TGTGCCAGCAGTGAGGCGGGGGGCGGCAATCAGCCCCAGCATTTT. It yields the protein CASSEAGGGNQPQHF.

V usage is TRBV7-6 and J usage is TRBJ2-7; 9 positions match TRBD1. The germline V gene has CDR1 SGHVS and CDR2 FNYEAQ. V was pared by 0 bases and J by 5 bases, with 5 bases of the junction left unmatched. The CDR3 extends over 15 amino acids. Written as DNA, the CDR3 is TGTGCCAGCAGCTTAGCCGGGACAGGGCTGGACGAGCAGTACTTC. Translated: CASSLAGTGLDEQYF.

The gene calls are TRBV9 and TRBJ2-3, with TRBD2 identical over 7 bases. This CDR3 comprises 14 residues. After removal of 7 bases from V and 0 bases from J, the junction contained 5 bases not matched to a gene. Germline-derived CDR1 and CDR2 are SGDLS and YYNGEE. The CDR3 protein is CASGSGDSTDTQYF. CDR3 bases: TGTGCCAGCGGGAGCGGGGACAGCACAGATACGCAGTATTTT.